The present entry profiles one T cell receptor (beta chain) with its context. Its antigen remains unidentified. One junction end disagrees with the germline gene, perhaps due to a read error. TCRdb reprocessed the reads with MiXCR, giving one entry per CDR3 protein. The sample includes about 23,000 distinct CDR3 sequences, about 45% of them seen just once. The CDR3 runs to 14 residues. This entry comes from a study of type 1 regulatory T cells. In the study overall: An in vitro protocol generated T-allo10, a Tr1-enriched, alloantigen-specific CD4 T cell product.

Source material: cultured T cells, either the whole culture or a sorted T cell fraction (not recorded which). The chain is built from TRBV12-3 or TRBV12-4 and TRBJ1-1, with 8 bases that match TRBD1. The receptor comes from a human donor in good health. CDR3 in DNA: TGTGCCGGCAGTCCCGGACAGGGAGGTACTGAAGCTTTCTTT. Protein: CAGSPGQGGTEAFF.